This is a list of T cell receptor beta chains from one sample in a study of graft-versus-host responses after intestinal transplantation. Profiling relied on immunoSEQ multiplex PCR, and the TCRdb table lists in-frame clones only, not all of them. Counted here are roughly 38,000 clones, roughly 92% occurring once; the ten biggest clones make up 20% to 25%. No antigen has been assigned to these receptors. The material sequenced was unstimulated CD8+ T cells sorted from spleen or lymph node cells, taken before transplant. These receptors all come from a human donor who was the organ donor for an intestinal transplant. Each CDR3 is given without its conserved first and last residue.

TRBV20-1 SARYGHTQY
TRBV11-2 ASSLGAGQGHEQY
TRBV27 ASSLAGLAYSEQF
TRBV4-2 ASSPRTSGSTGELF
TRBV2 ASSESSYNEQF
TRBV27 ASTGAGGPRVYNEQF
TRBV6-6 ASSHPRTREGEKLF
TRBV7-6 ASSFNTGLAKIEQY
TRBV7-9 ASSLTGTSGISFTDTQY
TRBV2 ASSEGLAAYEQY
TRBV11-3 ASSYREGYEQY
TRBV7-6 ASSYEAGPDTQY
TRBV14 ASSLTGYYGYT
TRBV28 ASSFPSSYNEQF
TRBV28 ASKFSSKETQY
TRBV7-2 ASSRYSAGDEQF
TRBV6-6 ASSYGPPGVADTQY
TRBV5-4 ASSLGAITGELF
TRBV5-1 ASSLLPTNTEAF
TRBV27 ASSYGGANYGYT
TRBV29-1 SVAPGAGGLYNEQF
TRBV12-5 ASGGGDGAYEQY
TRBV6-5 ASSYSLGNEQY
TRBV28 ASSFPGLAGEPSYEQY
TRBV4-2 ASSQEGGPGRSGNTIY
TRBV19 ASSAGTRRAPYEQY
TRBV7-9 ASSPGSNQPQH
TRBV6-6 ASSYSSGRANEQF
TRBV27 ASSPEWGTEAF
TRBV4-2 ASSQGAGAYEQY
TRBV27 ASGSYDEQF
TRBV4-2 ASSLAFDEQF
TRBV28 ASSLLGGVVDQETQY
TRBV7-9 ASSSHLDRDNEQF
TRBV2 AIRFDSGRSAMQY
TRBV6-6 ASRQGYGYT
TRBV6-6 ASNGGGWSNQPQH
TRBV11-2 ASSLVTGGIYNEQF
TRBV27 ASSLSGRTDTQY
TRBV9 ASSPGTSGLTDTQY
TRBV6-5 ASSYSSVETQY
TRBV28 ASSLEAGDEQY
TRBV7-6 ASSSSPQLTNYGYT
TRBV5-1 ASSLEGLAGLNEQF
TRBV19 ATRRGPSNQPQH
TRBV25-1 ASSESWDPTYEQY
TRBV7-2 ASSLGLINEQF
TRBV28 ASSLGPGTSGAYNEQF
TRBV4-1 ASSQEWRSYEQY
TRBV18 ASSPVSGQGDGYT
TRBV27 ASSLSRTGKAF
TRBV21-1 ASSLAGGLGTEAF
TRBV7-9 ASSVGKYEQY
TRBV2 ASPFAGGSYNEQF
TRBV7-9 ASSSKGAHQPQH
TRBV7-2 ASSLSGQIGNQPQH
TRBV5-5 ASSLQGAGNQPQH
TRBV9 ASSRGGADTQY
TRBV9 ASSPQQGSNTGELF
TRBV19 ASSTSPTGSSYEQY